Listed below are T cell receptor beta chains from one sample, sequenced in a study of cytomegalovirus exposure and HLA in healthy donors. TCRdb's table, derived via immunoSEQ multiplex PCR, lists solely in-frame clones and lacks some. The table for this sample gives 25,000 to 40,000 clones. Sequences were obtained from PBMCs. The origin of the receptors is a woman aged 40 to 50 in good health and CMV-seropositive. CDR3s include the opening cysteine and the closing phenylalanine or tryptophan. Only some rows state a clone size, as once, few, many or a class for expanded clones.

cdr3_length,j_call,clone_size,v_call,cdr3_aa
14,TRBJ1-1,NA,TRBV13,CASSLSRGGDEAFF
14,TRBJ2-3,NA,TRBV28,CASSLSIGGDTQYF
15,TRBJ2-7,NA,TRBV9,CASSPRQGTAYEQYF
16,TRBJ2-3,NA,TRBV28,CASSLNPTGDTDTQYF
15,TRBJ2-7,NA,TRBV19,CARAGGSRRWYEQYF
15,TRBJ1-4,NA,TRBV4-1,CASSQDLRGREKLFF
11,TRBJ1-2,NA,TRBV20-1,CSARFQDGYTF
17,TRBJ2-7,NA,TRBV7-8,CASSSAGGRVGAYEQYF
16,TRBJ2-7,NA,TRBV4-1,CASSQALAGGAYEQYF
14,TRBJ2-5,NA,TRBV9,CASSPGDGEETQYF
15,TRBJ1-3,NA,TRBV5-4,CASSQGQNSGNTIYF
16,TRBJ2-6,NA,TRBV19,CASSLQGKPGANVLTF
13,TRBJ2-3,NA,TRBV29-1,CSVAQAVGNTQYF
14,TRBJ2-7,NA,TRBV15,CATSKVAGPYEQYF
15,TRBJ1-3,NA,TRBV30,CAWSVGVLRGNTIYF
15,TRBJ2-1,NA,TRBV30,CAWSAGTGGLNEQFF
14,TRBJ2-2,NA,TRBV5-5,CASSLTSLAGELFF
14,TRBJ2-1,NA,TRBV29-1,CSAAPTGPGNEQFF
14,TRBJ2-5,NA,TRBV27,CASRPGQHQETQYF
14,TRBJ2-1,NA,TRBV18,CASSPRTGYNEQFF
14,TRBJ2-5,NA,TRBV9,CASSVDGQQETQYF
15,TRBJ2-7,NA,TRBV5-6,CASSLYGTGSYEQYF
15,TRBJ2-7,NA,TRBV6-6,CASSPSGGRAEEQYF
16,TRBJ2-1,NA,TRBV9,CASDEGLTSSYNEQFF
14,TRBJ2-1,medium-sized,TRBV7-9,CASSLTSGINEQFF
20,TRBJ2-2,NA,TRBV19,CASSIRGAGTSGRSTGELFF
12,TRBJ2-1,NA,TRBV7-9,CASSFGPNEQFF
12,TRBJ2-1,medium-sized,TRBV10-3,CAIRSDGDEQFF
12,TRBJ2-7,NA,TRBV19,CASPSSSYEQYF
15,TRBJ2-1,NA,TRBV19,CASSMYTVGDNEQFF
13,TRBJ2-2,NA,TRBV2,CASSRTVTGELFF
16,TRBJ1-2,NA,TRBV16,CASSHPFPGQGGGYTF
15,TRBJ1-6,NA,TRBV2,CASGTGLLINSPLHF
14,TRBJ2-3,NA,TRBV5-1,CASSPEGNTDTQYF
15,TRBJ2-1,NA,TRBV11-2,CASSPVSGRAHEQFF